This TCR beta chain originates from a study of blood T cell repertoires in COVID-19. Study-level background: The United States, Italy and Spain were the sources of the acute and convalescent COVID-19 samples. Nucleic acid was either cDNA or gDNA, and it came from T cells, B-cell-depleted T cells, or PBMCs.

Original methodology: Nucleated cell number was recorded as an estimate derived from reference gene primer amplification. Here immunoSEQ multiplex PCR was the method, and the copy in TCRdb shows in-frame clones only, minus some. The D gene and trimming were derived from the DNA, and the V and J assignments and clone size from that table. The sample carries tens of thousands of clones, about 84% recorded once. The sample holds a few counts of this clone. Trimming took 4 bases from V and 0 from J; bases not matched to a gene: 6. Germline V lookup: CDR1 SEHNR, CDR2 FQNEAQ (reference sequence). The CDR3 sequence is 17 residues long.

Material: peripheral blood. This clonotype was obtained from a human donor in a cohort sampled during active COVID-19. The V call is TRBV7-9, the J call TRBJ1-5, with 10 bases lining up with TRBD1. CDR3 sequence reads: CASSSTGGDYSNQPQHF. The CDR3 DNA reads as TGTGCCAGCAGCTCGACAGGGGGCGATTATAGCAATCAGCCCCAGCATTTT.